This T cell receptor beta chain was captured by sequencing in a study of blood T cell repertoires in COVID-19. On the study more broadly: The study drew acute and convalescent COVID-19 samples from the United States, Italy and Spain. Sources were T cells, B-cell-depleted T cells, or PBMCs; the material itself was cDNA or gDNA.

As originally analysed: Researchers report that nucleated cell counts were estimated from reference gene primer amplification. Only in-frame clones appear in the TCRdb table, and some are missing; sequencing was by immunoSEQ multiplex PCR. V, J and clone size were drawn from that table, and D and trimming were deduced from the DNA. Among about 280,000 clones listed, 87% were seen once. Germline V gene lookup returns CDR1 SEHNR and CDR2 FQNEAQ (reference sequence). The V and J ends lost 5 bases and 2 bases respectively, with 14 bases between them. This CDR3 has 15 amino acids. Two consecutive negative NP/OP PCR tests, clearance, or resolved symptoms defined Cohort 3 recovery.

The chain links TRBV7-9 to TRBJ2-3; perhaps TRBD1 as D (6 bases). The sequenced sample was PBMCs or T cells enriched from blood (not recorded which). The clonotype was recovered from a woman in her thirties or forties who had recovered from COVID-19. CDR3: CASSHPDSFTDTQYF. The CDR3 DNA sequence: TGTGCCAGCAGCCATCCGGACAGTTTCACAGATACGCAGTATTTT.